This is a list of T cell receptor beta chains from one sample in a study of T cells after yellow fever vaccination. TCRdb recomputed calls from the 5' RACE reads with MiXCR, one row per CDR3 protein. In the table there are 170,000 or so distinct CDR3 sequences, around 9.7% of which are singletons. The sample consisted of CD8+ T cells sorted from PBMCs, taken 45 days after the yellow fever booster vaccination. These receptors all come from a man aged 18 to 30 who received the YFV17D yellow fever vaccine. CDR3s include the opening cysteine and the closing phenylalanine or tryptophan. A D gene is named only where the DNA matches it firmly. Expanded clones are given a class, and other clones once, few, many or no size at all.

>TRBJ1-1|.|few|TRBV6-2/TRBV6-3
TGTGCCAGCAGAAACTACGCGGGGCCGAACACTGAAGCTTTCTTT
CASRNYAGPNTEAFF
>TRBJ2-1|TRBD2|.|TRBV5-1
TGCGCCAGCAGCTTGACTAGCGGGGGGGTCTACAATGAGCAGTTCTTC
CASSLTSGGVYNEQFF
>TRBJ1-2|.|many|TRBV7-2
TGTGCCAGCAGCTTAGTTACCGGACAGAGCTATGGCTACACCTTC
CASSLVTGQSYGYTF
>TRBJ2-1|.|many|TRBV5-1
TGCGCCAGCAGCCCTGGATGGGGCCACAATGAGCAGTTCTTC
CASSPGWGHNEQFF
>TRBJ2-5|TRBD2|once|TRBV7-7
TGTGCTAGCAGCGAACTAGCGGGGGCCGGGGGGGAGACCCAGTACTTC
CASSELAGAGGETQYF
>TRBJ1-5|.|.|TRBV7-2
TGTGCCAGCAGCTTAGCGGCAGTTAGAAATCAGCCCCAGCATTTT
CASSLAAVRNQPQHF
>TRBJ2-7|TRBD2|.|TRBV9
TGTGCCAGCAGCGTCCAACTAGCGGGTCGGGAAGAGCAGTACTTC
CASSVQLAGREEQYF
>TRBJ1-2|.|few|TRBV12-3/TRBV12-4
TGTGCCAGCGGGGCAGTAGCTAACTATGGCTACACCTTC
CASGAVANYGYTF
>TRBJ2-3|.|.|TRBV7-2
TGTGCCAGCAGCTCCCTCGGGTCTCCCAGCACAGATACGCAGTATTTT
CASSSLGSPSTDTQYF
>TRBJ1-3|.|.|TRBV14
TGTGCCAGCAGCCACGCCATCTCTGGAAACACCATATATTTT
CASSHAISGNTIYF
>TRBJ2-6|.|.|TRBV4-1
TGCGCCAGCAGCCAAGGAGGACGGGACTCTGCATGGGCCAACGTCCTGACTTTC
CASSQGGRDSAWANVLTF
>TRBJ2-7|.|few|TRBV19
TGTGCCAGTAGTATTACCGGGGCTGGGGAGCAGTACTTC
CASSITGAGEQYF
>TRBJ1-4|.|.|TRBV4-2
TGTGCCAGCAGCCAAGTGGACAGCCGAAAACTGTTTTTT
CASSQVDSRKLFF
>TRBJ1-3|.|.|TRBV7-9
TGTGCCAGCAGCTTGGGGCCGGCGGGGACCTCTGGAAACACCATATATTTT
CASSLGPAGTSGNTIYF
>TRBJ2-5|.|.|TRBV4-2
TGTGCCAGCGGCCAAGAAAAGCTAGAAGAGACCCAGTACTTC
CASGQEKLEETQYF
>TRBJ2-3|.|.|TRBV5-1
TGCGCCAGCAGCCTGAAGTCAGATACGCAGTATTTT
CASSLKSDTQYF
>TRBJ1-2|.|few|TRBV4-3
TGCGCCAGCAGCCAAGAACCAGGGGCCAACTATGGCTACACCTTC
CASSQEPGANYGYTF
>TRBJ1-5|TRBD1|.|TRBV12-5
TGTGCTAGTGGTTTCGGTGGACAGGGACATCAGCCCCAGCATTTT
CASGFGGQGHQPQHF
>TRBJ1-2|.|.|TRBV23-1
TGCGCCAGCAGTCGCGGCCGTTCGGTTGACTATGGCTACACCTTC
CASSRGRSVDYGYTF
>TRBJ2-1|.|once|TRBV12-3/TRBV12-4
TGTGCCAGCAACCCGGACGGATACTCCTACAATGAGCAGTTCTTC
CASNPDGYSYNEQFF
>TRBJ2-1|TRBD1|.|TRBV20-1
TGCAGTGCTAGACTATTACCGGGACAGGGGGTAAATGAGCAGTTCTTC
CSARLLPGQGVNEQFF
>TRBJ2-3|.|.|TRBV28
TGTGCCTGCAGACCCACAGGGCCAGATACGCAGTATTTT
CACRPTGPDTQYF
>TRBJ2-5|.|many|TRBV15
TGTGCCACCAGCAGTGGGCCCGTCAGGGAGGAGACCCAGTACTTC
CATSSGPVREETQYF
>TRBJ2-7|.|.|TRBV12-5
TGTGCTAGTGGTTTGGGTGGGGCCGCGGCTTTCTACGAGCAGTACTTC
CASGLGGAAAFYEQYF
>TRBJ2-7|.|.|TRBV12-5
TGTGCTAGTGGTTTCACCGTTCGGGGGCCTGAGTACGAGCAGTACTTC
CASGFTVRGPEYEQYF
>TRBJ1-4|.|.|TRBV7-2
TGTGCCAGCAGCCCGTTACACCTCCGAGGGGAAAAACTGTTTTTT
CASSPLHLRGEKLFF
>TRBJ2-2|.|.|TRBV4-1
TGCGACAGCAGCCAAGATCTAGCCGGGGAGCTGTTTTTT
CDSSQDLAGELFF
>TRBJ2-5|TRBD1|many|TRBV12-3/TRBV12-4
TGTGCCAGTTTCACCGGGACAGAAGGAGAGACCCAGTACTTC
CASFTGTEGETQYF
>TRBJ2-1|.|many|TRBV30
TGTGCCTGGAGTGTAGCTGGGACTCACTACTACAATGAGCAGTTCTTC
CAWSVAGTHYYNEQFF
>TRBJ2-1|.|.|TRBV7-8
TGTGCCAGTCGACGGAGCGGCTCCTACAATGAGCAGTTCTTC
CASRRSGSYNEQFF
>TRBJ2-1|TRBD1|.|TRBV3-1
TGTGCCAGCAGCCACTTGAATGGGGGACAGGGTCTTCTCTTC
CASSHLNGGQGLLF
>TRBJ2-1|.|many|TRBV28
TGTGCCAGCAGTTACCGGGACAACGAGGGCAATGAGCAGTTCTTC
CASSYRDNEGNEQFF
>TRBJ1-2|.|few|TRBV9
TGTGCCAGCAGCGTTGGCAGGGGCGGTGGCTACACCTTC
CASSVGRGGGYTF
>TRBJ2-3|.|few|TRBV6-5
TGTGCCAGCAGTGCCGGGGTATTTAACACAGATACGCAGTATTTT
CASSAGVFNTDTQYF
>TRBJ1-1|.|few|TRBV6-5
TGTGCCAGCAGCATTACAGGACGGGCTGAAGCTTTCTTT
CASSITGRAEAFF
>TRBJ2-1|.|.|TRBV19
TGTGCCAGTAGTCAAGCCGGGACACCCTACAATGAGCAGTTCTTC
CASSQAGTPYNEQFF
>TRBJ1-2|TRBD1|few|TRBV6-2/TRBV6-3
TGTGCCAGCAGTTACCGGACAGGGTATGGCTACACCTTC
CASSYRTGYGYTF
>TRBJ2-1|.|many|TRBV4-1
TGCGCCAGCAGCCAAACTGTGACAGAAGGCGTTGAGCAGTTCTTC
CASSQTVTEGVEQFF
>TRBJ2-7|.|few|TRBV6-5
TGTGCCAGCAGTTACATCGCGGTACCGTCCTACGAGCAGTACTTC
CASSYIAVPSYEQYF
>TRBJ2-7|TRBD1|many|TRBV18
TGTGCCAGCTCACCTCAAGGACAGGACACCTACGAGCAGTACTTC
CASSPQGQDTYEQYF
>TRBJ2-1|.|.|TRBV7-6
TGTGCCAGCAGCTTAGGGACCTCGGGGGAGCAGTTCTTC
CASSLGTSGEQFF